The 6 T cell receptor beta chains listed next were all sequenced from one sample in a study of T cells in Graves' hyperthyroidism and ophthalmopathy. From RNA transcripts, TCR beta CDR3 regions were amplified. Carried out on the TCR CDR3, a first-round RT-PCR used the HTBI primer set. Using its own MiXCR run on the multiplex PCR reads, TCRdb lists one record per CDR3 protein. The sample lists hundreds of thousands of distinct CDR3 sequences; approximately 15% were seen once. Input material: blood. The receptor set was obtained from a woman between 40 and 55 years old with Graves' ophthalmopathy.

In this sample, this clonotype turned up many times. The rearrangement uses TRBV6-5 and TRBJ2-7, with D possibly TRBD1 on 6 matching bases. V was cut by 6 bases and J by 1 base, with 13 bases left in between. CDR1 and CDR2 from the germline V gene are MNHEY and SVGAGI. The length of the CDR3 is 14 residues. The CDR3, as DNA: TGTGCCAGCAGGCCGACAGGTTCATCCTACGAGCAGTACTTC. It is translated as CASRPTGSSYEQYF.

This clonotype was counted ten times or more. The V call is TRBV5-1, the J call TRBJ2-2; the D is unclear. This CDR3 is 14 amino acids long. Trimming took off 0 bases at V and 7 bases at J, with 10 bases between the two ends. Germline values: CDR1 SGHRS, CDR2 YFSETQ. CDR3 coding DNA: TGCGCCAGCAGCTTGGTCGGAATGGACGGGGAGCTGTTTTTT. It specifies CASSLVGMDGELFF.

This clonotype showed up many times. CDR3 sequence (DNA): TGTGCCAGCAGTTACGGAACGGGGGCAGGTAACTCCTACGAGCAGTACTTC. It is translated as CASSYGTGAGNSYEQYF. The gene calls are TRBV6-5 and TRBJ2-7, with D possibly being TRBD1 or TRBD2 (6 bases each). V was pared by 2 bases and J by 0 bases, with 17 bases between. There are 17 residues in the CDR3. Looked up from germline, CDR1 is MNHEY and CDR2 is SVGAGI.

This clonotype was recorded at least ten times. The V call is TRBV30, the J call TRBJ1-1; D is ambiguous. Looked up from germline, CDR1 is GTSNPN and CDR2 is SVGIG (reference sequence). Deletions cut 4 bases from V and 8 bases from J, with 14 bases between. CDR3 length: 12 amino acids. Written as DNA, the CDR3 is TGTGCCTGGATCTCATCGGGAATCGAAGCTTTCTTT. Protein sequence: CAWISSGIEAFF.

The sample holds many counts of this clonotype. This chain links TRBV6-5 with TRBJ2-5; TRBD2 might be the D (6 bases). Between the trimmed V and J ends, which lost 4 bases and 6 bases, there was a span of 18 bases. The CDR3 contains 15 residues. The germline CDR1 and CDR2 sequences are MNHEY and SVGAGI. The CDR3 coding sequence is TGTGCCAGCAGTTTCTTCGGGAGTCCCGGCAAGACCCAGTACTTC. Protein: CASSFFGSPGKTQYF.

At least ten counts were recorded for this clonotype. This sequence joins TRBV6-1 and TRBJ1-1; D ambiguous. Trimming pared 2 bases from V and 7 bases from J, leaving 17 bases between. The CDR3 has 15 amino acids. Germline-derived CDR1 and CDR2 are MNHNS and SASEGT. The CDR3 sequence: CASSEYPGNAFEAFF. CDR3 bases: TGTGCCAGCAGTGAATATCCAGGAAACGCTTTTGAAGCTTTCTTT.